These T cell receptor beta chains were read from a single sample in a study of graft-versus-host responses after intestinal transplantation. Here immunoSEQ multiplex PCR was the method, and the copy in TCRdb shows in-frame clones only, minus some. The sample consists of roughly 120,000 clones, 85% to 95% of them appearing once. Their cognate antigens are unknown. The sequences come from unstimulated CD8+ T cells sorted from spleen or lymph node cells, collected before intestinal transplant. These receptors came from a human donor who received an intestinal transplant. CDR3s include the opening cysteine and the closing phenylalanine or tryptophan. The D gene is left open where the match is weak. Clone size is shown for a subset of rows, as once, few, many or a class of expanded clone.

TGTGCCAGCAGCGCCGGACAGGGTCTACTCTACGAGCAGTACTTC CASSAGQGLLYEQYF NA TRBJ2-7 TRBV9 TRBD1
TGTGCCAGCAGCTTAGGTTGGAGCGGGGGGGCCACAGATACGCAGTATTTT CASSLGWSGGATDTQYF once TRBJ2-3 TRBV11-2 TRBD2
TGCGCCAGCAGCCAAGATGGTACTAGCGGGAGATGGTCCACCGGGGAGCTGTTTTTT CASSQDGTSGRWSTGELFF NA TRBJ2-2 TRBV4-1 TRBD2
TGTGCCACCAGCAGAGGGGTACCCTACGAGCAGTACTTC CATSRGVPYEQYF NA TRBJ2-7 TRBV15 NA
TGTGCCAGCTGCTTAGGGTCCCCCCAGAACCCCTACAATGAGCAGTTCTTC CASCLGSPQNPYNEQFF NA TRBJ2-1 TRBV7-7 NA
TGTGCCAGCAGTTACGGGTACCAAGAGACCCAGTACTTC CASSYGYQETQYF NA TRBJ2-5 TRBV6-5 NA
TGTGCCAGCAGCTGGGGACAGGGTTCCTACGAGCAGTACTTC CASSWGQGSYEQYF NA TRBJ2-7 TRBV5-6 TRBD1
TGTGCCAGCAGTTTAAAGAATGAGCAGTTCTTC CASSLKNEQFF NA TRBJ2-1 TRBV27 NA
TGTGCCAGCAGTTTCCGGGACAGCAAGTCCTCCTACGAGCAGTACTTC CASSFRDSKSSYEQYF NA TRBJ2-7 TRBV28 TRBD1
TGTGCCAGCAACCCGGGACTAGGATCAGATACGCAGTATTTT CASNPGLGSDTQYF once TRBJ2-3 TRBV28 TRBD2
TGTGCCAGCAGCTTACAGGGGTCCGGTAGCGGCGCCTACAATGAGCAGTTCTTC CASSLQGSGSGAYNEQFF NA TRBJ2-1 TRBV7-8 NA
TGTGCCAGCAGCATCAGGGATGATGAGCAGTTCTTC CASSIRDDEQFF NA TRBJ2-1 TRBV6-6 NA
TGTGCCAGCAGTCCCAAGCCGGGACAGGGGGGCGGCTACACCTTC CASSPKPGQGGGYTF once TRBJ1-2 TRBV6-1 TRBD1
TGTGCCAGCAGCACTGGACAGGCTGGGAACTATGGCTACACCTTC CASSTGQAGNYGYTF once TRBJ1-2 TRBV5-6 TRBD1
TGTGCCAGCAGCGTAGAAGGAGCGGGAGGGCCAAATTTCAATGAGCAGTTCTTC CASSVEGAGGPNFNEQFF NA TRBJ2-1 TRBV9 TRBD2
TGTGCCAGCAGTTATTTATTAACGACTGAAGCTTTCTTT CASSYLLTTEAFF NA TRBJ1-1 TRBV6-5 NA
TGTGCCAGCAGCTCAGGGCAGGCTCTTTCCTACGAGCAGTACTTC CASSSGQALSYEQYF NA TRBJ2-7 TRBV7-9 NA
TGTGCCAGCAGTGAATATGTGACTGGAACCTACGAGCAGTACTTC CASSEYVTGTYEQYF NA TRBJ2-7 TRBV6-8 NA
TGTGCCAGCAGCGTAGCAGGAACAACTAATGAAAAACTGTTTTTT CASSVAGTTNEKLFF NA TRBJ1-4 TRBV9 NA
TGCGCCAGCAGCCAGTTTGTTTACAATGAGCAGTTCTTC CASSQFVYNEQFF NA TRBJ2-1 TRBV4-3 NA
TGTGCCAGCAGCGTTCACAGGGGGACAGATACGCAGTATTTT CASSVHRGTDTQYF NA TRBJ2-3 TRBV9 TRBD1
TGTGCCAGCAGCTCCCGGGACAGACTCTATCAGCCCCAGCATTTT CASSSRDRLYQPQHF NA TRBJ1-5 TRBV5-6 TRBD1
TGTGCCAGCAGTTCCCGGACTAGCGGGCCTTACGAGCAGTACTTC CASSSRTSGPYEQYF NA TRBJ2-7 TRBV27 TRBD2
TGTGCCAGCAGTCCCTCAAAGGGCAATCAGCCCCAGCATTTT CASSPSKGNQPQHF NA TRBJ1-5 TRBV27 NA
TGTGCCAGCAGTTCCCGGAGGGCCCATTACAATGAGCAGTTCTTC CASSSRRAHYNEQFF NA TRBJ2-1 TRBV27 NA
TGTGCCAGCAGCTTATCTAGCGGGAGGTTTTACGAGCAGTACTTC CASSLSSGRFYEQYF NA TRBJ2-7 TRBV7-6 TRBD2
TGTGCCAGCAGCTTTTTTCAGACTAACTATGGCTACACCTTC CASSFFQTNYGYTF NA TRBJ1-2 TRBV7-2 NA
TGTGCCAGCAGCTCCGGGACAGGGGAGAGCGAGCAGTACTTC CASSSGTGESEQYF NA TRBJ2-7 TRBV7-2 TRBD1
TGTGCCAGCAGCTTGGGTACAGGGGTAAATCCTAACTATGGCTACACCTTC CASSLGTGVNPNYGYTF NA TRBJ1-2 TRBV5-6 TRBD1
TGTGCCAGCAGCCGGCTAAGAGCGGGAAGAGTCGATACGCAGTATTTT CASSRLRAGRVDTQYF NA TRBJ2-3 TRBV7-9 TRBD2
TGTGCCAGCAGCTCCCCCAGGAGCTCCTACAATGAGCAGTTCTTC CASSSPRSSYNEQFF NA TRBJ2-1 TRBV7-2 NA
TGCAGCGTTGAGTCAGCGTACAATGAGCAGTTCTTC CSVESAYNEQFF NA TRBJ2-1 TRBV29-1 NA
TGTGCTAGCAGCTCTAGCGGGGGTAACACCGGGGAGCTGTTTTTT CASSSSGGNTGELFF NA TRBJ2-2 TRBV7-7 TRBD2
TGTGCCAGCAGCGCGGGACTGGTAAACAATGAGCAGTTCTTC CASSAGLVNNEQFF NA TRBJ2-1 TRBV5-6 NA
TGCGCCAGCAGTCAATCCGGCAGGGATTCCTACGAGCAGTACTTC CASSQSGRDSYEQYF NA TRBJ2-7 TRBV23-1 NA
TGTGCCAGCAGTTATGGGAGCAGCGAGCAGTACTTC CASSYGSSEQYF NA TRBJ2-7 TRBV6-5 NA
TGCAGCGGGAGACACGGGAGCTCTGGGTCCAATGAGCAGTTCTTC CSGRHGSSGSNEQFF NA TRBJ2-1 TRBV29-1 NA
TGTGCCAGCAGTTTAACGCTAGGCGGTGAGCAGTTCTTC CASSLTLGGEQFF NA TRBJ2-1 TRBV28 NA
TGTGCCAGCAGTTTGTTTGGCGGGAGGACCTACGAGCAGTACTTC CASSLFGGRTYEQYF NA TRBJ2-7 TRBV27 TRBD2
TGTGCCACCAGCGGGGGGGACAGAGCCTACAATGAGCAGTTCTTC CATSGGDRAYNEQFF NA TRBJ2-1 TRBV15 NA
TGTGCCATGTGGACTAGCCCACCCCGCTACAATGAGCAGTTCTTC CAMWTSPPRYNEQFF NA TRBJ2-1 TRBV9 TRBD2
TGTGCCAGCAGCGCGGGACTAGCGTACGAGCAGTACTTC CASSAGLAYEQYF NA TRBJ2-7 TRBV7-3 TRBD2